These 10 T cell receptor beta chains originate from one sample sequenced in a study of T cell repertoires in cytomegalovirus infection. TCRdb used MiXCR to reprocess the reads, holding one entry per CDR3 protein. The sample comprises fewer than 850,000 distinct CDR3 sequences, just under 30% of which are singletons, and over 10% rests with the top ten. Their antigens are not known. The sequenced sample was cultured CD8+ T cells from PBMCs, obtained from culture after CMV antigen stimulation. All receptors derive from a human donor in good health (CMV status not recorded). Some clones in this sample may be carry-over from other donors' samples.

This clonotype was counted only a few times. The CDR3 loop reads CASSLAPGPPSEQYV. DNA for the CDR3: TGTGCCAGCAGTTTGGCCCCCGGACCGCCCTCTGAACAGTACGTC. V gene TRBV12-3 or TRBV12-4 combines with J gene TRBJ2-7; D call uncertain. The CDR3 is made up of 15 amino acids. V lost 3 bases and J lost 10, with 22 bases in between.

The genes are TRBV12-3 or TRBV12-4 and TRBJ2-5; the D gene is possibly TRBD1 (6 bases). V was trimmed by 10 bases and J by 5 bases, leaving 17 bases between them. The CDR3 totals 13 residues. Here the CDR3 DNA reads TGTGCCAACAGCCTCTTCAGGGGTGAGACCCAGTACTTC. Translated, it gives CANSLFRGETQYF.

This clonotype was seen only a few times. V and J are TRBV4-3 and TRBJ1-3; weak D call: TRBD1 (5 bases). In germline, CDR1 is LGHNA, CDR2 YSLEER. The CDR3 covers 20 residues. V was cut by 0 bases and J by 0 bases, with 21 bases left in between. As DNA, the CDR3 is TGCGCCAGCAGCCAAGATTGGGGGTGGCGGGGGACGGCCTCTGGAAACACCATATATTTT. Translation: CASSQDWGWRGTASGNTIYF.

The chain recombines TRBV7-2 with TRBJ2-3; possibly TRBD2 for D (7 bases). Germline CDR1 reads SGHTA; CDR2 reads FQGNSA. Deletions cut 5 bases from V and 5 bases from J, with 14 bases between. The length of the CDR3 is 14 residues. Here the CDR3 reads CASSLWGGLDTQYF. The CDR3 DNA is TGTGCCAGCAGCCTTTGGGGGGGCCTAGATACGCAGTATTTT.

This clonotype was recorded many times. V and J are TRBV6-5 and TRBJ1-2; tentative D call: TRBD1 (6 bases). The CDR3 contains 12 residues. Per germline, CDR1 MNHEY and CDR2 SVGAGI. V lost 6 bases and J lost 3, with 8 bases in between. The CDR3 DNA reads TGTGCCAGCAGCTCAGGGGACTATGGCTACACCTTC. Protein sequence: CASSSGDYGYTF.

The gene calls are TRBV6-2 or TRBV6-3 and TRBJ2-7, with 14 bases matching TRBD2. Trimming took 7 bases from V and 5 from J; bases not matched to a gene: 19. The CDR3 consists of 19 residues. CDR1 is MNHEY, CDR2 SVGEGT, per germline. CDR3 loop: CASTRAGTSGGRSSNEQYF. The CDR3 region has the DNA TGTGCCAGCACCAGAGCCGGGACTAGCGGGGGAAGGTCGTCCAACGAGCAGTACTTC.

This clonotype came up many times. The chain has TRBV12-3 or TRBV12-4 and TRBJ1-2, with 8 bases fitting TRBD1. The V gene end was trimmed by 5 bases and the J gene end by 3 bases; junction bases not matched to a gene: 11. This CDR3 spans 16 amino acids. This CDR3 reads CASSLTGTGVYYGYTF. In nucleotides, the CDR3 is TGTGCCAGCAGTCTCACCGGGACAGGCGTATACTATGGCTACACCTTC.

This clonotype was seen a handful of times. The chain couples TRBV14 to TRBJ1-1; 9 positions agree with TRBD1. CDR1 and CDR2 from the germline V gene are SGHDN and FVKESK. The CDR3 runs 16 residues. The V and J ends lost 4 bases and 3 bases, in that order; junction bases with no gene match: 9. The chain's CDR3 is CASSPNSQGAYTEAFF. CDR3 DNA sequence: TGTGCCAGCAGCCCGAACTCACAGGGGGCGTACACTGAAGCTTTCTTT. Full variable domain (remainder filled in from reference TRBV14 and TRBJ1-1): EAGVTQFPSHSVIEKGQTVTLRCDPISGHDNLYWYRRVMGKEIKFLLHFVKESKQDESGMPNNRFLAERTGGTYSTLKVQPAELEDSGVYFCASSPNSQGAYTEAFFGQGTRLTVV.

The chain joins TRBV29-1 to TRBJ2-1, with TRBD2 identical over 7 bases. Per the germline V gene, CDR1 is SQVTM and CDR2 is ANQGSEA. The CDR3 loop spans 14 amino acids. Losses at the gene ends were 4 bases for V and 9 bases for J; bases not matched to a gene: 12. As DNA, the CDR3 is TGCAGCGTTGGGGGGGGGACCCCAGTAGGTGAGCAGTTCTTC. It codes for CSVGGGTPVGEQFF.

The chain combines TRBV20-1 with TRBJ2-7, with 7 nucleotides matching TRBD2. The CDR3 length is 14 residues. Losses at the gene ends were 0 bases for V and 5 bases for J; bases not matched to a gene: 7. Germline CDR1 DFQATT, CDR2 SNEGSKA (reference sequence). For the CDR3, the DNA is TGCAGTGCTAGAGATATCGGACTAGGGAACGAGCAGTACGTC. Amino acids: CSARDIGLGNEQYV.